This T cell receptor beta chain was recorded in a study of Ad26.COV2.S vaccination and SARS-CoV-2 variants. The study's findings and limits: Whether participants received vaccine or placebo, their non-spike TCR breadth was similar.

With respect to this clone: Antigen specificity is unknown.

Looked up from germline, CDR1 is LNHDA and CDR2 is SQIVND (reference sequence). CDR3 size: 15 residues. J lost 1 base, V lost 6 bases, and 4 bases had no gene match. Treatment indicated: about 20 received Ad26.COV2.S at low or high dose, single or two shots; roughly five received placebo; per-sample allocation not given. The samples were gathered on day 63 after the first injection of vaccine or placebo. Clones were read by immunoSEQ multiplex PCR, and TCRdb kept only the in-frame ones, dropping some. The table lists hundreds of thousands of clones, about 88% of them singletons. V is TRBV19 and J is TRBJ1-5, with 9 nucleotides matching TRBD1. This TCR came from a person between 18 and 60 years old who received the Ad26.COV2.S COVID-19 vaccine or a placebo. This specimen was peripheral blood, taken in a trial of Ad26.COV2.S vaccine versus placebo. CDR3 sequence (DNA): TGTGCCAGTAGCAAGGGACAGGGAAGCAATCAGCCCCAGCATTTT. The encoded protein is CASSKGQGSNQPQHF. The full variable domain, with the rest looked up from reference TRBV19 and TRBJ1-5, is DGGITQSPKYLFRKEGQNVTLSCEQNLNHDAMYWYRQDPGQGLRLIYYSQIVNDFQKGDIAEGYSVSREKKESFPLTVTSAQKNPTAFYLCASSKGQGSNQPQHFGDGTRLSIL.